This T cell receptor beta chain was identified in a study of T-cell reconstitution after alpha-beta-depleted transplantation in children. The length of the CDR3 is 13 residues. Trimming cost V 5 bases and J 7 bases; bases outside gene matches: 8. Germline loops: CDR1 SGHTA, CDR2 FQGNSA. This clonotype was found a few times. The authors prepared the TCRbeta library with unique molecular identifiers. TCRdb reprocessed the PCR reads with MiXCR, giving one entry per CDR3 protein. The data show about 460,000 distinct CDR3 sequences, about an eighth seen once. The sample consisted of PBMCs from the stem cell graft donor, taken from the stem cell graft. The sequence came from a human donor who donated a stem cell graft to a child with combined immunodeficiency. V usage is TRBV7-2 and J usage is TRBJ2-7, with 7 bases fitting TRBD1. CDR3 sequence (DNA): TGTGCCAGCAGCCCGAGACAGGGTTGGGAGCAGTACTTC. The encoded protein is CASSPRQGWEQYF. Full variable domain (missing parts from reference TRBV7-2 and TRBJ2-7): GAGVSQSPSNKVTEKGKDVELRCDPISGHTALYWYRQSLGQGLEFLIYFQGNSAPDKSGLPSDRFSAERTGGSVSTLTIQRTQQEDSAVYLCASSPRQGWEQYFGPGTRLTVT.